This T cell receptor beta chain is from a study of T cell responses to AZD1222 COVID-19 vaccine. About this clone itself: The antigen remains unidentified.

There are 12 residues in the CDR3. Germline CDR1 LGHDT, CDR2 YNNKEL (reference sequence). V lost 3 bases and J lost 2, with 5 bases in between. Assay used: immunoSEQ multiplex PCR; TCRdb lists only in-frame clones, some missing. The sample has just over 150,000 clones, 70% to 90% seen once. Whole-study findings and limits: Nearly half of the spike-specific TCRs reportedly recognize variant regions that carry no mutations. Repertoire sampling happened only post peak T cell response. The study found Spike-specific TCR breadth and depth rose after two AZD1222 doses.

The sample was peripheral blood, taken after recovery from COVID-19. The sequence came from an adult who had recovered from COVID-19. This rearrangement joins TRBV3-1 (or the pseudogene TRBV3-2) to TRBJ2-7; no firm D call. The CDR3 DNA follows: TGTGCCAGCAGCCACATCCCCTACGAGCAGTACTTC. Protein sequence: CASSHIPYEQYF.